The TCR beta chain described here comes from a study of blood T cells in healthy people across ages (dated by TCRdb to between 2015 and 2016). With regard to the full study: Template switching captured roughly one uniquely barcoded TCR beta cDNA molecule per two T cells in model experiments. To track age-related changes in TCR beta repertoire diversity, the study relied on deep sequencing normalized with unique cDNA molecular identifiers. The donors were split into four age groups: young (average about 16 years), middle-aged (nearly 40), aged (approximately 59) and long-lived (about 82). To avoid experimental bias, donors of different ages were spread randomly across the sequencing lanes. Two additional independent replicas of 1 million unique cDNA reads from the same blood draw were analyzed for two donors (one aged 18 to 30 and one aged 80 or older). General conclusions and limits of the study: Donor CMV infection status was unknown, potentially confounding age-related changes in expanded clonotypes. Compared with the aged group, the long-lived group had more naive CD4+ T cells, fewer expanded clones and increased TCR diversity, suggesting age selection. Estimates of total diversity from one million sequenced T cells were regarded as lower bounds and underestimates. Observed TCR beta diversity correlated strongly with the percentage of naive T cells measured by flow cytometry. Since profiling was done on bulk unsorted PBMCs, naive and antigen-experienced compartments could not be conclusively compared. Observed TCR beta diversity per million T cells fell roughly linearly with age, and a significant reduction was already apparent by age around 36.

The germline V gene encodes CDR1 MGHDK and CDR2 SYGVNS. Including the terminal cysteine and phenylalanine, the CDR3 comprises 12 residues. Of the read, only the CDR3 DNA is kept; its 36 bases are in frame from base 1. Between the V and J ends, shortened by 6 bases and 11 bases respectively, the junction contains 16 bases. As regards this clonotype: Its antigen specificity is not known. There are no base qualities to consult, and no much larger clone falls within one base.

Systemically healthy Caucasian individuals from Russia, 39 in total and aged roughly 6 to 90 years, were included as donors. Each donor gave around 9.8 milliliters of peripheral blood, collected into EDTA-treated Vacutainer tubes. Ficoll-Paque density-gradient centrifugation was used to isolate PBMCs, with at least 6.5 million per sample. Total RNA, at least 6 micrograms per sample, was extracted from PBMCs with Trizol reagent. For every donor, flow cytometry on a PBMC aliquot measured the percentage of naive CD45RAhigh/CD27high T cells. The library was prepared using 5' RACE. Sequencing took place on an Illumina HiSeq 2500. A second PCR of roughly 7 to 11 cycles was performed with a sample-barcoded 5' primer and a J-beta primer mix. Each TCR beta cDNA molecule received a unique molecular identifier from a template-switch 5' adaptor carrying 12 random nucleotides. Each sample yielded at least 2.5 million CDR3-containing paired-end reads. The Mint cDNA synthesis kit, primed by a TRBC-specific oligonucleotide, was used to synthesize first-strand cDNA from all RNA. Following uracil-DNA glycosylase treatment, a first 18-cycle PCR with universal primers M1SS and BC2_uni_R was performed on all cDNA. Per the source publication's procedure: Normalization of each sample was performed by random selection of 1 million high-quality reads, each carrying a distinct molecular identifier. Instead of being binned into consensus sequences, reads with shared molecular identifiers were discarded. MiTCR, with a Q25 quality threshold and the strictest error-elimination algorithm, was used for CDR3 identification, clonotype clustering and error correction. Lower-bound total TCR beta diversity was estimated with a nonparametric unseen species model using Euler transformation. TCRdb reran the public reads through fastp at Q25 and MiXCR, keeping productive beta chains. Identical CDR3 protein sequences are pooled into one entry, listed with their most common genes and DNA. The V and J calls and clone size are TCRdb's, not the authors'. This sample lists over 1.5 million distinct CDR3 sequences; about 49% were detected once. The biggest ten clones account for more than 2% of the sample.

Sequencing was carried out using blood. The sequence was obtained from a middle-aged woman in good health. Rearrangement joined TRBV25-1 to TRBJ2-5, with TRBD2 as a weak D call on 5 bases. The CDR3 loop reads CASRASSGEQYF. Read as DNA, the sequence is TGTGCCAGCAGGGCCTCTTCTGGGGAGCAGTACTTC.